Listed below are T cell receptor beta chains from one sample, sequenced in a study of blood T cell repertoires in COVID-19. Some clones are missing from TCRdb's copy, which holds only in-frame ones; the method was immunoSEQ multiplex PCR. This table holds 95,000 to 120,000 clones, 70% to 90% found once. Material for sequencing was peripheral blood. Receptor source: a man in his forties or fifties with acute or convalescent COVID-19. The CDR3 runs from the conserved cysteine through the conserved F or W. Fields, in order: D gene, CDR3 length, clone size, J gene, V gene, CDR3 protein, CDR3 DNA. The D gene is left open where the match is weak. Size tells how often a clone was seen (once, few, many) or the class of an expanded clone, and some rows leave it out.

>.|19|.|TRBJ2-6|TRBV10-3
CAIDGRTGRGLAGANVLTF
TGTGCCATCGACGGCCGGACAGGGAGGGGATTAGCTGGGGCCAACGTCCTGACTTTC
>.|13|.|TRBJ2-5|TRBV7-9
CASSLVGPETQYF
TGTGCCAGCAGCTTAGTGGGGCCCGAGACCCAGTACTTC
>TRBD1|16|.|TRBJ1-6|TRBV5-1
CASSLQGAQNNSPLHF
TGCGCCAGCAGCTTACAGGGGGCGCAAAATAATTCACCCCTCCACTTT
>.|17|.|TRBJ1-2|TRBV5-5
CASSLVYQGIANYGYTF
TGTGCCAGCAGCTTGGTGTACCAGGGAATAGCTAACTATGGCTACACCTTC
>TRBD1|16|once|TRBJ1-4|TRBV3-1/TRBV3-2
CASSQAQTGTNEKLFF
TGTGCCAGCAGCCAAGCGCAGACAGGGACTAATGAAAAACTGTTTTTT
>TRBD2|18|.|TRBJ2-6|TRBV24-1
CATSGPAGGPLGANVLTF
TGTGCCACCAGTGGTCCAGCGGGGGGGCCGTTGGGGGCCAACGTCCTGACTTTC
>TRBD2|15|.|TRBJ2-7|TRBV11-1
CASSLEAGVYYEQYF
TGTGCCAGCAGCTTAGAGGCGGGGGTTTACTACGAGCAGTACTTC
>TRBD1|15|.|TRBJ2-5|TRBV25-1
CASASTGEYQETQYF
TGTGCCAGCGCCTCGACAGGGGAGTACCAAGAGACCCAGTACTTC
>TRBD1|15|.|TRBJ2-7|TRBV5-3
CARIGGDRAFYEQYF
TGTGCCAGAATTGGCGGAGACAGGGCCTTCTACGAGCAGTACTTC
>.|15|.|TRBJ1-5|TRBV6-1
CASSEQGRSIQPQHF
TGTGCCAGCAGTGAGCAGGGTCGGAGCATTCAGCCCCAGCATTTT
>TRBD2|13|.|TRBJ2-1|TRBV7-8
CASTGGDYNEQFF
TGTGCCAGCACCGGGGGGGACTACAATGAGCAGTTCTTC
>.|16|.|TRBJ2-1|TRBV11-2
CASSFTAGSSYNEQFF
TGTGCCAGCAGCTTCACGGCGGGGAGCTCCTACAATGAGCAGTTCTTC
>.|16|.|TRBJ1-6|TRBV4-3
CASSLYSGDPNSPLHF
TGCGCCAGCAGCCTGTATTCAGGGGACCCAAATTCACCCCTCCACTTT
>.|16|.|TRBJ2-1|TRBV12-5
CASGEHREISYNEQFF
TGTGCTAGTGGCGAGCACCGGGAAATCTCCTACAATGAGCAGTTCTTC
>TRBD2|15|once|TRBJ2-5|TRBV6-2/TRBV6-3
CASSYERGGAETQYF
TGTGCCAGCAGTTACGAGCGGGGGGGCGCAGAGACCCAGTACTTC
>TRBD1|13|.|TRBJ1-1|TRBV6-5
CASSPNDRDKAFF
TGTGCCAGCAGCCCCAACGACAGGGATAAAGCTTTCTTT
>TRBD1|15|.|TRBJ2-7|TRBV11-2
CASRPAGTGGYEQYF
TGTGCCAGCAGGCCCGCCGGGACAGGGGGCTACGAGCAGTACTTC
>.|12|.|TRBJ1-2|TRBV5-6
CASSLSGGGYTF
TGTGCCAGCAGCTTGTCGGGGGGCGGCTACACCTTC
>.|15|.|TRBJ2-3|TRBV27
CASSFWGGEADTQYF
TGTGCCAGCAGTTTTTGGGGGGGCGAGGCAGATACGCAGTATTTT
>TRBD2|15|.|TRBJ2-5|TRBV4-2
CASSQVLLAGETQYF
TGTGCCAGCAGCCAAGTATTACTAGCGGGAGAGACCCAGTACTTC
>TRBD1|13|.|TRBJ1-2|TRBV30
CAWGDSANYGYTF
TGTGCCTGGGGGGACAGTGCTAACTATGGCTACACCTTC
>TRBD1|14|.|TRBJ2-2|TRBV7-2
CASSWDRGTGELFF
TGTGCCAGCAGCTGGGACAGGGGCACCGGGGAGCTGTTTTTT
>TRBD2|17|.|TRBJ2-1|TRBV13
CASSLGTSGGNYNEQFF
TGTGCCAGCAGCTTAGGAACTAGCGGGGGGAACTACAATGAGCAGTTCTTC
>TRBD2|14|.|TRBJ2-3|TRBV27
CASSLASGVDTQYF
TGTGCCAGCAGTTTGGCTAGCGGAGTAGATACGCAGTATTTT
>TRBD2|17|.|TRBJ2-3|TRBV20-1
CSASIFRSGEGKDTQYF
TGCAGTGCTAGTATCTTCCGATCGGGGGAGGGTAAAGATACGCAGTATTTT
>TRBD1|15|.|TRBJ2-7|TRBV7-3
CASSSLPGQGYEQYF
TGTGCCAGCAGCTCCTTACCGGGACAGGGCTACGAGCAGTACTTC
>TRBD1|16|.|TRBJ2-5|TRBV18
CASSSRQGAPQETQYF
TGTGCCAGCTCATCCCGACAGGGGGCGCCCCAAGAGACCCAGTACTTC
>.|15|.|TRBJ2-2|TRBV5-1
CASSLDATGPGELFF
TGCGCCAGCAGCTTGGACGCTACAGGGCCCGGGGAGCTGTTTTTT
>.|14|few|TRBJ1-2|TRBV6-5
CASTEAASNYGYTF
TGTGCCAGCACCGAGGCAGCCTCTAACTATGGCTACACCTTC
>TRBD1|16|few|TRBJ1-2|TRBV5-5
CASSHGDPTGGYGYTF
TGTGCCAGCAGTCATGGGGACCCAACAGGGGGCTATGGCTACACCTTC
>.|18|.|TRBJ1-4|TRBV27
CASSSTGHTYATNEKLFF
TGTGCCAGCAGTTCAACGGGACACACATATGCAACTAATGAAAAACTGTTTTTT
>TRBD1|14|.|TRBJ2-7|TRBV6-5
CASSSPGQGNEQYF
TGTGCCAGCAGTTCCCCGGGACAGGGGAACGAGCAGTACTTC
>.|17|.|TRBJ1-5|TRBV5-1
CASRSGPAASSNQPQHF
TGCGCCAGCCGATCAGGGCCCGCAGCGTCTAGCAATCAGCCCCAGCATTTT
>TRBD1|16|.|TRBJ1-2|TRBV25-1
CASSEYDPTGHYGYTF
TGTGCCAGCAGTGAATATGACCCGACAGGGCACTATGGCTACACCTTC
>TRBD1|15|.|TRBJ2-1|TRBV9
CASSVRQGAEYEQFF
TGTGCCAGCAGCGTTAGACAGGGGGCTGAGTATGAGCAGTTCTTC
>.|13|.|TRBJ2-7|TRBV4-3
CASSQVIEYEQYF
TGCGCCAGCAGCCAAGTGATAGAATACGAGCAGTACTTC
>TRBD1|14|.|TRBJ2-5|TRBV6-5
CASSPPGGRETQYF
TGTGCCAGCAGCCCCCCAGGGGGCAGGGAGACCCAGTACTTC
>.|12|.|TRBJ2-3|TRBV6-2/TRBV6-3
CASSLYTDTQYF
TGTGCCAGCAGCCTCTACACAGATACGCAGTATTTT
>.|13|.|TRBJ1-5|TRBV2
CASTGSVNQPQHF
TGTGCCAGCACGGGGTCAGTAAATCAGCCCCAGCATTTT
>.|13|.|TRBJ1-1|TRBV4-1
CASSQVMNTEAFF
TGCGCCAGCAGCCAAGTTATGAACACTGAAGCTTTCTTT
>.|14|once|TRBJ2-1|TRBV19
CASSIESGVNEQFF
TGTGCCAGTAGTATTGAATCAGGGGTTAATGAGCAGTTCTTC
>TRBD1|17|.|TRBJ1-2|TRBV4-3
CASSQDNLGTGLYGYTF
TGCGCCAGCAGCCAAGATAATCTTGGGACAGGGCTTTATGGCTACACCTTC
>.|17|.|TRBJ2-2|TRBV7-8
CASSLGSRGPNTGELFF
TGTGCCAGCAGCTTAGGGTCCAGGGGACCCAACACCGGGGAGCTGTTTTTT
>.|13|.|TRBJ1-2|TRBV12-3/TRBV12-4
CASSLDSTYGYTF
TGTGCCAGCAGTTTAGACAGTACCTATGGCTACACCTTC
>.|15|.|TRBJ2-1|TRBV27
CASTFRGPGGNEQFF
TGTGCCAGCACCTTCAGGGGCCCCGGGGGGAATGAGCAGTTCTTC
>.|13|.|TRBJ1-2|TRBV2
CASSFFTGSGYTF
TGTGCCAGCAGTTTTTTCACAGGTTCCGGCTACACCTTC
>TRBD2|15|.|TRBJ2-7|TRBV7-2
CASSHGLAGAYEQYF
TGTGCCAGCAGCCATGGACTAGCGGGGGCCTACGAGCAGTACTTC
>.|14|.|TRBJ1-2|TRBV3-1/TRBV3-2
CASSQGLSSYGYTF
TGTGCCAGCAGCCAAGGACTTTCAAGCTATGGCTACACCTTC
>.|11|.|TRBJ1-1|TRBV19
CASQRWTEAFF
TGTGCCAGCCAACGGTGGACTGAAGCTTTCTTT
>TRBD1|17|.|TRBJ2-7|TRBV3-1/TRBV3-2
CASSQDGGGTGLREQYF
TGTGCCAGCAGCCAAGATGGAGGCGGGACAGGCCTACGCGAGCAGTACTTC
>TRBD1|15|.|TRBJ2-2|TRBV11-2
CASSRDSLNTGELFF
TGTGCCAGCAGCCGGGACAGCCTGAACACCGGGGAGCTGTTTTTT
>.|11|.|TRBJ2-7|TRBV13
CASGQGYEQYF
TGTGCCAGTGGGCAGGGGTACGAGCAGTACTTC